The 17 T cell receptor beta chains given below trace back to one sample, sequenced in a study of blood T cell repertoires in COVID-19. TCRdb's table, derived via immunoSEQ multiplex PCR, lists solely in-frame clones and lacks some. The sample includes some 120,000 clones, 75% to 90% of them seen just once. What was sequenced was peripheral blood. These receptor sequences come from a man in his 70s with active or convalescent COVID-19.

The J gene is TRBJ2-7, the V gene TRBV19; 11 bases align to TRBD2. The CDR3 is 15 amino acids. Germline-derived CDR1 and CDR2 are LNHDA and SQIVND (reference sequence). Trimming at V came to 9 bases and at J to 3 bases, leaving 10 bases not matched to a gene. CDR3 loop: CARSAGTSGYYEQYF. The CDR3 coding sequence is TGTGCCAGGTCAGCGGGGACTAGCGGTTACTACGAGCAGTACTTC.

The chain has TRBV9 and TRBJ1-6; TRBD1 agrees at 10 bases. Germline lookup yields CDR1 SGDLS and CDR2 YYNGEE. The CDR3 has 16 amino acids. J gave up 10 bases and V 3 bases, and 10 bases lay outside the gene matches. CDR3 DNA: TGTGCCAGCAGCGGATCCGGGACAGGGGAGTCGTCACCCCTCCACTTT. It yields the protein CASSGSGTGESSPLHF.

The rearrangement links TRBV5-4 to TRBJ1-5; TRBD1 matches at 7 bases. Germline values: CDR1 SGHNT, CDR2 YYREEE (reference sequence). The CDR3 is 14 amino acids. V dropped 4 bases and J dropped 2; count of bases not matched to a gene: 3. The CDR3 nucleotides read TGTGCCAGCAGCCTAGGGACAGGCAATCAGCCCCAGCATTTT. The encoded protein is CASSLGTGNQPQHF.

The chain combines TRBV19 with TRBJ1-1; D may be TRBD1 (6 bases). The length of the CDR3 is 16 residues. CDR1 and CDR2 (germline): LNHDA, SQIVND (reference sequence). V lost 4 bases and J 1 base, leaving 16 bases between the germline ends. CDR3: CASSTTGYGKNTEAFF. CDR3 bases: TGTGCCAGTAGTACCACAGGGTACGGTAAGAACACTGAAGCTTTCTTT.

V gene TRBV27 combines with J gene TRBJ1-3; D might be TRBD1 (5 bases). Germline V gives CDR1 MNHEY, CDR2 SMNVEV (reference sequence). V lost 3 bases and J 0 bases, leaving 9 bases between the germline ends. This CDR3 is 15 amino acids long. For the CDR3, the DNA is TGTGCCAGCAGTTTGACAGCGAGCTCTGGAAACACCATATATTTT. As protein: CASSLTASSGNTIYF.

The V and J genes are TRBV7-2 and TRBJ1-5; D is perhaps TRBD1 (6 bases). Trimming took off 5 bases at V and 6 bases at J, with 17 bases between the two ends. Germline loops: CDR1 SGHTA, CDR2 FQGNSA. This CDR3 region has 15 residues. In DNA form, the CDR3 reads TGTGCCAGCAGCCCTAGACCAGGGGCGACTCAGCCCCAGCATTTT. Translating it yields CASSPRPGATQPQHF.

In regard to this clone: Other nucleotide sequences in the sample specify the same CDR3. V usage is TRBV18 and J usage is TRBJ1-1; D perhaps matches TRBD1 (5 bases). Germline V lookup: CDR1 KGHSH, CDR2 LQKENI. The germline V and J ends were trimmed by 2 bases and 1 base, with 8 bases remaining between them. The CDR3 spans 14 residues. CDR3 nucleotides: TGTGCCAGCTCACCAGGGGCTGAGAACACTGAAGCTTTCTTT. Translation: CASSPGAENTEAFF.

CDR3 residues: CASSTRTGENTEAFF. The CDR3 DNA is TGTGCCAGCTCAACCCGGACAGGAGAGAACACTGAAGCTTTCTTT. The chain employs TRBV18 and TRBJ1-1; the match to TRBD1 covers 7 bases. Germline values: CDR1 KGHSH, CDR2 LQKENI. The trim removed 5 bases at V and 1 base at J, leaving 7 bases unmatched. The CDR3 sequence is 15 residues long.

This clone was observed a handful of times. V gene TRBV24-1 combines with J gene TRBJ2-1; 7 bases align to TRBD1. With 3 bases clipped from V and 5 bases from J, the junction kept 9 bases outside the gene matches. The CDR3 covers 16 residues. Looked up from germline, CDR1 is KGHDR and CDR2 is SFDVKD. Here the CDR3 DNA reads TGTGCCACCAGTGATCCGGGACAGACGCGTAACAATGAGCAGTTCTTC. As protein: CATSDPGQTRNNEQFF.

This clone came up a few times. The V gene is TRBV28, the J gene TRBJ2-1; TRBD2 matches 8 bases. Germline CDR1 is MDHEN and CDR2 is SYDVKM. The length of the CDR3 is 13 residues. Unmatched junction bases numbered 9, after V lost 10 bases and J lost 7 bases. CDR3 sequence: CATSTSVINEQFF. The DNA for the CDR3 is TGTGCCACTTCGACTAGCGTTATTAATGAGCAGTTCTTC. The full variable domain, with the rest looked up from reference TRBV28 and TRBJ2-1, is DVKVTQSSRYLVKRTGEKVFLECVQDMDHENMFWYRQDPGLGLRLIYFSYDVKMKEKGDIPEGYSVSREKKERFSLILESASTNQTSMYLCATSTSVINEQFFGPGTRLTVL.

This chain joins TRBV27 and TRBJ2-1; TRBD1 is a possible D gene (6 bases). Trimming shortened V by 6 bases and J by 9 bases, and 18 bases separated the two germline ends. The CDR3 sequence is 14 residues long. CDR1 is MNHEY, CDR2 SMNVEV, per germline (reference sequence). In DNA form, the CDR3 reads TGTGCCAGCAGCCGTGGACAGCGGCTCGGTGAGCAGTTCTTC. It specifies CASSRGQRLGEQFF.

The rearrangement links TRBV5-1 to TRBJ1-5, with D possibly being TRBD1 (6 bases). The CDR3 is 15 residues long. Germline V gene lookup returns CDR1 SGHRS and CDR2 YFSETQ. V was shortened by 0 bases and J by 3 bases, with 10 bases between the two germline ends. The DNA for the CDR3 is TGCGCCAGCAGCTTGGGAGGGACATTCAATCAGCCCCAGCATTTT. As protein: CASSLGGTFNQPQHF. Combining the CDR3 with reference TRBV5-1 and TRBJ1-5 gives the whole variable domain KAGVTQTPRYLIKTRGQQVTLSCSPISGHRSVSWYQQTPGQGLQFLFEYFSETQRNKGNFPGRFSGRQFSNSRSEMNVSTLELGDSALYLCASSLGGTFNQPQHFGDGTRLSIL.

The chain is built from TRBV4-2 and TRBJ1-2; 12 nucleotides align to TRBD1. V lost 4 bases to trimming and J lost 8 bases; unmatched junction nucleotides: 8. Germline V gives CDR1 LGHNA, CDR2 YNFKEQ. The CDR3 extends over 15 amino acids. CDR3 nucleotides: TGTGCCAGCAGCCGGACGGGACAGGGGGCCGGAGGCTACACCTTC. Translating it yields CASSRTGQGAGGYTF.

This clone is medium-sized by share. The CDR3 region has the DNA TGTGCCAGCAGCTCCCCACAGGGATCCTACAATGAGCAGTTCTTC. This encodes CASSSPQGSYNEQFF. The chain is built from TRBV11-2 and TRBJ2-1; tentatively, D is TRBD1 (6 bases). Germline V CDR1 and CDR2: SGHAT, FQNNGV. Deletions cut 4 bases from V and 1 base from J, with 11 bases between. CDR3 length equals 15 residues.

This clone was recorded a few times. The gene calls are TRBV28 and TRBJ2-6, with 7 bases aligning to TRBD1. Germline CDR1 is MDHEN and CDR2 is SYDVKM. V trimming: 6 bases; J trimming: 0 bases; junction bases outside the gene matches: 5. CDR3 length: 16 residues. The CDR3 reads CASSSRTGSGANVLTF. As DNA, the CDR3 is TGTGCCAGCAGCTCCCGGACAGGCTCTGGGGCCAACGTCCTGACTTTC.

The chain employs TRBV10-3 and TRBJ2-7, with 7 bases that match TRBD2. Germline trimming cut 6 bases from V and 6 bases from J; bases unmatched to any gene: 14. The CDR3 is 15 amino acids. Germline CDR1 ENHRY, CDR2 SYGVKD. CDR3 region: CAIRGGEGPLAEQYF. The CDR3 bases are TGTGCCATCAGAGGCGGGGAGGGTCCTCTAGCCGAGCAGTACTTC.

The chain's CDR3 is CASSTGQGVFEQYF. CDR3 nucleotides: TGCGCCAGCAGCACCGGACAGGGGGTTTTCGAGCAGTACTTC. The gene calls are TRBV5-1 and TRBJ2-7, with 10 positions matching TRBD1. CDR1 SGHRS and CDR2 YFSETQ come from the germline V gene. V was pared by 4 bases and J by 6 bases, with 7 bases of the junction left unmatched. The length of the CDR3 is 14 residues.